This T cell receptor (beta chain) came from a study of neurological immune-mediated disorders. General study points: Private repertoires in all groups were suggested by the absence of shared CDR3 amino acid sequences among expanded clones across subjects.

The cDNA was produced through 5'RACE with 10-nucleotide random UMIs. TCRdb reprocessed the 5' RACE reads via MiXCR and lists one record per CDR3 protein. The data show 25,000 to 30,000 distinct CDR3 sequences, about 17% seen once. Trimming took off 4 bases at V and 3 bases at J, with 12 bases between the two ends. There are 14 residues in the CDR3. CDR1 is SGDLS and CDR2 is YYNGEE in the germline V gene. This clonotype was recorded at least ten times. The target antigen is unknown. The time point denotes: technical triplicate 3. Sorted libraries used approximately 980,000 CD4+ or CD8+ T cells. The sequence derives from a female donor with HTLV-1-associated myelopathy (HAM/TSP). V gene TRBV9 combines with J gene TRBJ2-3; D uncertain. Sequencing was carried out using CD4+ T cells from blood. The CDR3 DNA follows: TGTGCCAGCAGCTTAGAGTCCACGACAGATACGCAGTATTTT. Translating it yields CASSLESTTDTQYF.